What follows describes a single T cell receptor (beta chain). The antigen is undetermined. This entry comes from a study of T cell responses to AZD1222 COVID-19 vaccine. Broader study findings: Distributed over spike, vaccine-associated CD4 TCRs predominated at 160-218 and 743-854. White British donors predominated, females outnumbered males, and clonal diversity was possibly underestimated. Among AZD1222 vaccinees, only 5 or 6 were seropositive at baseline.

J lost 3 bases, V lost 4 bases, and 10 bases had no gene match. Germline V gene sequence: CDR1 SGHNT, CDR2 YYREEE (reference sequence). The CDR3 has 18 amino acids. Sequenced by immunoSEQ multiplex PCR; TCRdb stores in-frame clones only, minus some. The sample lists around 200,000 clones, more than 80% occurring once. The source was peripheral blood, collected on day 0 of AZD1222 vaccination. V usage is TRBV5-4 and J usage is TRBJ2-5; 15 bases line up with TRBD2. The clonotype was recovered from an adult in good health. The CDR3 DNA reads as TGTGCCAGCAGCATCCGGGGACTAGCGGGGGGAAGGGAAGAGACCCAGTACTTC. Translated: CASSIRGLAGGREETQYF.